This T cell receptor (beta chain) came from a study of blood T cell repertoires in COVID-19. Study-wide context: Acute and convalescent COVID-19 samples came from the United States, Italy and Spain. T cells, B-cell-depleted T cells, or PBMCs provided the cDNA or gDNA that served as material.

The V end lost 0 bases, the J end lost 2 bases, and 15 bases lay between the germline ends. The CDR3 has 17 residues. Germline loops: CDR1 SGHDN, CDR2 FVKESK. Original methodology: Amplification of reference gene primers was used by the study to estimate nucleated cell counts. Clones were read by immunoSEQ multiplex PCR, and TCRdb kept only the in-frame ones, dropping some. D and trimming were read from the DNA, whereas the V and J calls and clone size are those reported in that table. The sample has around 40,000 clones, around 74% seen once; the top ten hold more than 20%. Material for sequencing was peripheral blood. The genes are TRBV14 and TRBJ2-3; D gene unclear. The receptor's source is a man aged 70 or older with acute or convalescent COVID-19. The DNA for the CDR3 is TGTGCCAGCAGCCAAGAAATCGATCGGGTAGTCACAGATACGCAGTATTTT. Translating gives CASSQEIDRVVTDTQYF.